The rows below give T cell receptor beta chains drawn from one sample of a study of blood T cell repertoires in COVID-19. The table came from immunoSEQ multiplex PCR; TCRdb's copy has only in-frame clones and leaves some out. The sample yields 200,000 to 300,000 clones, around 89% seen once. Sequences were obtained from PBMCs or T cells enriched from blood (not recorded which). The origin of the receptors is a young woman who had recovered from COVID-19. CDR3s include the opening cysteine and the closing phenylalanine or tryptophan. A D gene is named only where the DNA matches it firmly. For some rows the clone size is stated as once, few or many, or as a class when expanded; others skip it.

clone size,D gene,J gene,V gene,CDR3 protein,CDR3 DNA
few,.,TRBJ2-7,TRBV6-2/TRBV6-3,CASSFTYEQYF,TGTGCCAGCAGTTTCACCTACGAGCAGTACTTC
few,.,TRBJ2-1,TRBV5-1,CASSLSASSYNEQFF,TGCGCCAGCAGCTTGAGCGCCAGCTCCTACAATGAGCAGTTCTTC
.,.,TRBJ2-7,TRBV28,CASSNSLRGYEQYF,TGTGCCAGCAGCAATAGCCTCCGGGGCTACGAGCAGTACTTC
.,TRBD1,TRBJ1-2,TRBV5-1,CASSSTGQPYGYTF,TGCGCCAGCAGCTCCACGGGACAGCCCTATGGCTACACCTTC
.,.,TRBJ1-5,TRBV19,CASSNRYSNQPQHF,TGTGCCAGTAGTAACAGGTATAGCAATCAGCCCCAGCATTTT
.,.,TRBJ1-2,TRBV19,CASFSQTVGGLGPGTF,TGTGCCAGCTTCTCTCAGACAGTCGGAGGGTTGGGACCTGGGACCTTC
.,.,TRBJ2-1,TRBV2,CASSPGLPYNEQFF,TGTGCCAGCAGTCCGGGACTCCCCTACAATGAGCAGTTCTTC
.,.,TRBJ1-1,TRBV14,CASSQAVGHKNTEAFF,TGTGCCAGCAGCCAAGCGGTGGGACACAAGAACACTGAAGCTTTCTTT
.,TRBD2,TRBJ2-7,TRBV5-4,CASSLGGLAGISEQYF,TGTGCCAGCAGCTTGGGCGGGCTAGCGGGAATCTCCGAGCAGTACTTC
.,TRBD2,TRBJ2-1,TRBV28,CASSFRLAGGLDEQFF,TGTGCCAGCAGTTTCCGACTAGCGGGAGGGCTCGATGAGCAGTTCTTC
.,.,TRBJ1-1,TRBV28,CASSFSGVEVAFF,TGTGCCAGCAGTTTCTCAGGGGTAGAGGTAGCTTTCTTT
.,.,TRBJ1-2,TRBV20-1,CSVYDSGYTF,TGCAGTGTTTACGACAGTGGCTACACCTTC
.,.,TRBJ2-7,TRBV4-3,CASSQERSGNEQYF,TGCGCCAGCAGCCAAGAAAGGTCAGGGAACGAGCAGTACTTC
.,TRBD1,TRBJ1-1,TRBV5-1,CASTRTGEGKAFF,TGCGCCAGCACCCGGACAGGGGAGGGGAAAGCTTTCTTT
.,TRBD1,TRBJ2-2,TRBV5-4,CASRAGTGLTGELFF,TGTGCCAGCAGAGCCGGGACAGGGTTAACCGGAGAGCTGTTTTTT
.,TRBD1,TRBJ2-4,TRBV28,CASRSSRTGRDIQYF,TGTGCCAGCCGCTCTTCTAGGACAGGGCGTGACATTCAGTACTTC